Each of the 23 T cell receptor beta chains below was sequenced from the same sample in a study of persistence of HIV-infected CD4 T cells. Antigens of these TCRs are unknown. Sequencing used immunoSEQ version 4 in survey mode. Sequencing used immunoSEQ multiplex PCR; TCRdb keeps in-frame clones, though not all of them. The repertoire includes almost 20,000 clones, about 60% of them detected once, and approximately 1.9% sits in the top ten. The stimulus was an HIV-1 Gag 15-mer peptide pool, 1 ug/peptide/mL. Sorting of responding CD4+ T cells relied on upregulated CD40 ligand together with CD69. This sample comprised CD4+ T cells sorted from PBMCs after approximately 19-hour stimulation, obtained from a patient who received antiretroviral therapy. Receptor source: an adult woman with HIV who was CMV-seropositive.

This clone was detected only a few times. The rearrangement links TRBV27 to TRBJ2-1; 12 positions agree with TRBD2. Trimming cost V 4 bases and J 8 bases; bases outside gene matches: 12. Germline V CDR1 and CDR2: MNHEY, SMNVEV (reference sequence). This CDR3 has 17 amino acids. This CDR3 reads CASSSGFASGGADEQFF. The CDR3 nucleotides are TGTGCCAGCAGTTCCGGATTCGCTAGCGGGGGGGCCGATGAGCAGTTCTTC.

About this clone: One junction end disagrees with the germline gene, perhaps due to a read error. The chain is built from TRBV7-7 and TRBJ2-2, with TRBD2 identical over 7 bases. The CDR3 is 19 amino acids. Germline assignment: CDR1 SSHAT and CDR2 FNYEAQ (reference sequence). The CDR3 spells CASSLRAGGLTTNTGELFF. CDR3 nucleotide sequence: TGTGCTAGCAGCTTAAGGGCCGGGGGGTTAACGACGAACACCGGGGAGCTGTTTTTT. Full variable domain (rest looked up from reference TRBV7-7 and TRBJ2-2): GAGVSQSPRYKVTKRGQDVTLRCDPISSHATLYWYQQALGQGPEFLTYFNYEAQPDKSGLPSDRFSAERPEGSISTLTIQRTEQRDSAMYRCASSLRAGGLTTNTGELFFGEGSRLTVL.

The chain carries TRBV15 and TRBJ2-7, with D unresolved. This CDR3 has 12 residues. The germline CDR1 and CDR2 sequences are LNHNV and YYDKDF (reference sequence). The ends were cut back, 2 bases at V and 6 bases at J, with 8 bases in the middle. DNA for the CDR3: TGTGCCACCAGCAGATCCCTGGCCGAGCAGTACTTC. Encoded protein: CATSRSLAEQYF.

The chain has TRBV7-3 and TRBJ2-5, with 7 bases identical to TRBD2. Germline loops: CDR1 SGHTA, CDR2 FQGTGA. The CDR3 spans 14 residues. V lost 5 bases and J lost 5; bases outside the gene matches: 8. The CDR3 here is CASSLSGGWETQYF. CDR3 nucleotide sequence: TGTGCCAGCAGCCTCTCCGGGGGGTGGGAGACCCAGTACTTC.

This clone showed up just a few times. The genes are TRBV5-6 and TRBJ1-3; TRBD1 matches 10 bases. Germline CDR1 SGHDT, CDR2 YYEEEE. The CDR3 is 19 residues long. The trim removed 1 base at V and 2 bases at J, leaving 12 bases unmatched. Here the CDR3 DNA reads TGTGCCAGCAGCTTGAGGGGCCCGCCGGACAGGGGGGCTGGAAACACCATATATTTT. This gives the protein CASSLRGPPDRGAGNTIYF. The full variable domain, with the rest looked up from reference TRBV5-6 and TRBJ1-3, is DAGVTQSPTHLIKTRGQQVTLRCSPKSGHDTVSWYQQALGQGPQFIFQYYEEEERQRGNFPDRFSGHQFPNYSSELNVNALLLGDSALYLCASSLRGPPDRGAGNTIYFGEGSWLTVV.

J is TRBJ1-1 and V is TRBV6-1; no firm D call. V lost 2 bases and J 4 bases, leaving 8 bases between the germline ends. Looked up from germline, CDR1 is MNHNS and CDR2 is SASEGT. This CDR3 has 13 residues. CDR3 in amino acids: CASSELSGTEAFF. The CDR3, as DNA: TGTGCCAGCAGTGAACTTTCGGGCACTGAAGCTTTCTTT.

The chain links TRBV19 to TRBJ2-3; D gene unclear. The CDR3 consists of 13 residues. The V end lost 4 bases, the J end lost 2 bases, and 7 bases lay between the germline ends. Germline-derived CDR1 and CDR2 are LNHDA and SQIVND (reference sequence). The CDR3 is CASSSGDTDTQYF. In DNA, the CDR3 is TGTGCCAGTAGTAGTGGAGACACAGATACGCAGTATTTT.

Details on this clone: The sample holds other DNA sequences that translate to the same CDR3. The V call is TRBV5-1, the J call TRBJ2-5, with 9 bases identical to TRBD1. V shed 4 bases, J shed 2 bases, and the junction held 6 bases outside the gene matches. This CDR3 has 15 amino acids. Germline CDR1 is SGHRS and CDR2 is YFSETQ. This CDR3 is CASSLGQGSQETQYF. DNA of the CDR3: TGCGCCAGCAGCCTGGGACAGGGCAGTCAAGAGACCCAGTACTTC. The full variable domain, rest sourced from reference TRBV5-1 and TRBJ2-5, is KAGVTQTPRYLIKTRGQQVTLSCSPISGHRSVSWYQQTPGQGLQFLFEYFSETQRNKGNFPGRFSGRQFSNSRSEMNVSTLELGDSALYLCASSLGQGSQETQYFGPGTRLLVL.

With regard to this clone: One end of the junction fails to match germline, which may point to a read error. This same CDR3 is encoded by further DNA sequences in the sample. The rearrangement joins TRBV6-6 to TRBJ2-7; no clear D gene. This CDR3 spans 15 amino acids. CDR1 MNHNY and CDR2 SVGAGI come from the germline V gene (reference sequence). CDR3 in amino acids: CATSSPTLSSYEQYF. The CDR3 nucleotides read TGCGCCACCTCCTCTCCGACGTTGAGCTCCTACGAGCAGTACTTC.

This chain connects TRBV20-1 to TRBJ1-2; weak D call: TRBD1 (6 bases). Germline V gene data show CDR1 as DFQATT and CDR2 as SNEGSKA (reference sequence). Trimming pared 3 bases from V and 4 bases from J, leaving 9 bases between. The CDR3 is 12 residues long. The CDR3: CSASGQLYGYTF. The DNA for the CDR3 is TGCAGTGCTAGTGGACAGCTCTATGGCTACACCTTC.

The rearrangement links TRBV5-6 to TRBJ1-2, with D perhaps matching TRBD1 (6 bases). The CDR3 runs 18 residues. The V gene's germline CDR1 is SGHDT and CDR2 YYEEEE. The germline V and J ends were trimmed by 0 bases and 4 bases, with 22 bases remaining between them. This chain's CDR3 is CASSLGDRRRSPGYGYTF. The CDR3 coding sequence is TGTGCCAGCAGCTTGGGCGACAGGAGACGGTCGCCGGGCTATGGCTACACCTTC.

The V call is TRBV19, the J call TRBJ2-7; D gene ambiguous. This CDR3 contains 15 residues. The germline gives CDR1 LNHDA, CDR2 SQIVND (reference sequence). V lost 4 bases to trimming and J lost 3 bases, with 16 bases between them. The CDR3 coding sequence is TGTGCCAGTAGTACCCGGACGGGTAGCATCTACGAGCAGTACTTC. Its translation is CASSTRTGSIYEQYF.

V usage is TRBV5-1 and J usage is TRBJ2-3; 7 bases map to TRBD1. The CDR3 is 14 residues long. Unmatched junction bases numbered 6, after V lost 4 bases and J lost 4 bases. Germline V gene lookup returns CDR1 SGHRS and CDR2 YFSETQ. The CDR3 region is CASSIQGGSDTQYF. The CDR3 DNA sequence: TGCGCCAGCAGCATCCAAGGGGGCTCAGATACGCAGTATTTT.

The chain employs TRBV6-5 and TRBJ1-5; TRBD1 might be the D (6 bases). Trimming shortened V by 7 bases and J by 4 bases, and 17 bases separated the two germline ends. Germline V gene data show CDR1 as MNHEY and CDR2 as SVGAGI. The CDR3 runs 15 residues. The CDR3 sequence is CASKGEFWGNQPQHF. The CDR3 region has the DNA TGTGCCAGCAAGGGGGAGTTCTGGGGGAATCAGCCCCAGCATTTT.

The J gene is TRBJ1-1, the V gene TRBV3-1 (or the pseudogene TRBV3-2), with D unresolved. CDR1 and CDR2 (germline): LGHDT, YNNKEL (reference sequence). Between the trimmed V and J ends, which lost 2 bases and 6 bases, there was a span of 13 bases. This CDR3 contains 14 residues. In DNA, the CDR3 is TGTGCCAGCAGCCAACCGACGGCGTATCCTGAAGCTTTCTTT. Translation gives CASSQPTAYPEAFF.

The V gene is TRBV5-6, the J gene TRBJ2-1, with D unclear. V was cut by 4 bases and J by 5 bases, with 4 bases left in between. Germline V gene lookup returns CDR1 SGHDT and CDR2 YYEEEE. This CDR3 spans 11 amino acids. The CDR3 DNA is TGTGCCAGCAGCCTCCACAATGAGCAGTTCTTC. Amino acids: CASSLHNEQFF.

This clone was detected a few times. The chain recombines TRBV12-3 or TRBV12-4 with TRBJ2-1, with D unresolved. The CDR3 totals 12 residues. Trimming stripped 2 bases from V and 12 bases from J, with 11 bases between. The CDR3 nucleotides read TGTGCCAGCAGTTTATCCGGCCTGGTGCAGTTCTTC. Residues: CASSLSGLVQFF.

This clone showed up just a few times. The genes are TRBV7-8 and TRBJ2-7, with TRBD2 matching over 9 bases. CDR3 length: 15 residues. V shed 2 bases, J shed 2 bases, and the junction held 4 bases outside the gene matches. CDR1 SGHVS and CDR2 FQNEAQ come from the germline V gene. The CDR3 DNA sequence: TGTGCCAGCAGCTTAAGGGCGGGGGGGCCCTACGAGCAGTACTTC. It specifies CASSLRAGGPYEQYF. Full variable domain (outside the CDR3, taken from reference TRBV7-8 and TRBJ2-7): GAGVSQSPRYKVAKRGQDVALRCDPISGHVSLFWYQQALGQGPEFLTYFQNEAQLDKSGLPSDRFFAERPEGSVSTLKIQRTQQEDSAVYLCASSLRAGGPYEQYFGPGTRLTVT.

This clone was seen a few times. V usage is TRBV19 and J usage is TRBJ2-6; no definite D call. The length of the CDR3 is 15 residues. V dropped 3 bases and J dropped 0 bases, with 6 bases sitting between them. CDR1 LNHDA and CDR2 SQIVND come from the germline V gene (reference sequence). Written as DNA, the CDR3 is TGTGCCAGTAGTATCCCCCTCTCTGGGGCCAACGTCCTGACTTTC. Encoded protein: CASSIPLSGANVLTF.

This clone has just one count. The rearrangement uses TRBV7-2 and TRBJ1-1; no definite D call. This CDR3 comprises 15 residues. Germline-derived CDR1 and CDR2 are SGHTA and FQGNSA. The V end lost 0 bases, the J end lost 2 bases, and 10 bases lay between the germline ends. CDR3: CASSLAGPGNTEAFF. The DNA for the CDR3 is TGTGCCAGCAGCTTAGCCGGGCCGGGTAACACTGAAGCTTTCTTT.

This chain connects TRBV21-1 to TRBJ1-2. TRBV21-1 constitutes a pseudogene. This CDR3 is built from 15 residues. The CDR3 coding sequence is TGTGCCAGCAGCAAAGCAGGGGGGTGGAATGACGCAGGCACCTTC. This encodes CASSKAGGWNDAGTF.

This clone counts as medium-sized. The sample has other DNA sequences that encode this CDR3 too. The chain carries TRBV19 and TRBJ1-5; D remains ambiguous. Trimming left V 3 bases short and J 5 bases short, with 11 bases between. CDR1 is LNHDA and CDR2 is SQIVND in the germline V gene (reference sequence). The CDR3 extends over 14 amino acids. The CDR3 DNA sequence: TGTGCCAGTAGTATTTTGGACGGAGATCAGCCCCAGCATTTT. Amino acids: CASSILDGDQPQHF.

This clone was detected only a few times. The chain has TRBV9 and TRBJ1-1, with TRBD1 identical over 7 bases. Germline loops: CDR1 SGDLS, CDR2 YYNGEE. The V segment lost 3 bases and the J segment 5 bases; nucleotides outside the gene matches: 4. This CDR3 comprises 13 residues. CDR3 protein: CASSEGQLTEAFF. CDR3 coding DNA: TGTGCCAGCAGCGAGGGACAGCTAACTGAAGCTTTCTTT.